This is a list of T cell receptor beta chains from one sample in a study of blood T cell repertoires in COVID-19. Some clones are missing from TCRdb's copy, which holds only in-frame ones; the method was immunoSEQ multiplex PCR. The sample has over 150,000 clones, 70% to 90% seen once. Sequencing was done on a sample of peripheral blood. The receptors were gathered from a man in his 60s with COVID-19, enrolled during active disease. Each CDR3 is given with its conserved first and last residue. The D gene is left open where the match is weak. Rows may omit the clone size; those that give it use once, few, many or a size class.

cdr3_length,v_call,j_call,clone_size,d_call,cdr3_nt,cdr3_aa
15,TRBV6-1,TRBJ1-1,NA,NA,TGTGCCAGCAGTGATTATCCAGTCCTGAACACTGAAGCTTTCTTT,CASSDYPVLNTEAFF
18,TRBV6-2/TRBV6-3,TRBJ2-5,NA,TRBD2,TGTGCCAGCAGTTACGGCCTTGGAAGAAGCGGGAGGGGAGAGACCCAGTACTTC,CASSYGLGRSGRGETQYF
17,TRBV7-2,TRBJ1-3,NA,NA,TGTGCCAGCAGCCGTCATACTAGCGGGGGAACTGGAAACACCATATATTTT,CASSRHTSGGTGNTIYF
14,TRBV25-1,TRBJ2-7,NA,TRBD1,TGTGCCAGCAGCGGGATGACAGGGACATACGCGCAGTACTTC,CASSGMTGTYAQYF
14,TRBV27,TRBJ1-2,NA,NA,TGTGCCAGCAGACTCCGGGGGTTGGGCTATGGCTACACCTTC,CASRLRGLGYGYTF
11,TRBV30,TRBJ1-1,once,NA,TGTGCCTGGAGTTATTCCGGGGAAGCTTTCTTT,CAWSYSGEAFF
14,TRBV19,TRBJ2-3,NA,TRBD2,TGTGCCAGTAGTATCGGGGGACTAGCTGATACGCAGTATTTT,CASSIGGLADTQYF
15,TRBV2,TRBJ2-5,NA,TRBD2,TGTGCCAGCAGTGAAGGGACTAGCATCCAAGAGACCCAGTACTTC,CASSEGTSIQETQYF
14,TRBV19,TRBJ1-2,NA,TRBD1,TGTGCCAGTAGTATGGGACAGGGTGCGGGGGGCTACACCTTC,CASSMGQGAGGYTF
14,TRBV19,TRBJ2-7,NA,TRBD1,TGTGCCAGTAGTACCACGGACAGGGAGTACGAGCAGTACTTC,CASSTTDREYEQYF
15,TRBV6-1,TRBJ1-1,NA,NA,TGTGCCAGCAGTGAAAATGCGGTAATGAACACTGAAGCTTTCTTT,CASSENAVMNTEAFF
15,TRBV28,TRBJ1-5,NA,NA,TGTGCCAGCAGTTTATTTCGGGGGTTACATCAGCCCCAGCATTTT,CASSLFRGLHQPQHF
13,TRBV29-1,TRBJ1-1,NA,NA,TGCAGCGTTGATCCCAGGAAGAACACTGAAGCTTTCTTT,CSVDPRKNTEAFF